This entry features one T cell receptor beta chain sequence. As yet, its antigen is unknown. Produced via immunoSEQ multiplex PCR; TCRdb's table is partial and in-frame only. The profile covers tens of thousands of clones, with more than 80% appearing a single time and about 17% taken by the ten largest. The time point: cycle 4 day 1 (C4D1), after around six weeks of nivolumab. After autologous stem cell transplantation all patients relapsed, and prior brentuximab vedotin exposure differed between cohorts. The record originates from a study of PD-1 blockade in classical Hodgkin lymphoma. Study details: Patients in the cohort were put on intravenous nivolumab, 3 mg/kg every 2 weeks.

V lost 3 bases and J lost 3, with 12 bases in between. CDR1 and CDR2 (germline): GTSNPN, SVGIG (reference sequence). CDR3 length: 14 residues. Broader study findings: Exclusion covered patients beginning nivolumab under 1 year post-ASCT. At baseline, newly diagnosed patients reportedly showed less TCR diversity than healthy donors.

V gene TRBV30 combines with J gene TRBJ2-1; tentatively, D is TRBD2 (5 bases). The receptor comes from a human donor with classical Hodgkin lymphoma. The sequences come from peripheral blood mononuclear cells (PBMCs), collected before the fourth cycle of nivolumab. In nucleotides, the CDR3 is TGTGCCTGGAGCTCGGGATTACTCTACAATGAGCAGTTCTTC. This sequence encodes CAWSSGLLYNEQFF.